What follows are 16 T cell receptor beta chains derived from one specimen sequenced in a study of blood T cell repertoires in COVID-19. The repertoire was sequenced with immunoSEQ multiplex PCR; TCRdb's copy has only in-frame clones and lacks some. This table holds tens of thousands of clones, 84% found once. Sequencing was performed on peripheral blood. All receptors come from a man aged 45-60 years with acute or convalescent COVID-19.

The chain has TRBV9 and TRBJ2-3; 7 nucleotides align to TRBD2. Germline V gene lookup returns CDR1 SGDLS and CDR2 YYNGEE. The V gene end was trimmed by 4 bases and the J gene end by 3 bases; junction bases not matched to a gene: 11. This CDR3 region has 16 residues. The CDR3 DNA is TGTGCCAGCAGCCCAACCGGGAGGCTGGGGACAGATACGCAGTATTTT. Its protein product is CASSPTGRLGTDTQYF.

The chain joins TRBV7-2 to TRBJ2-2, with 7 bases that match TRBD1. V lost 5 bases, J lost 5 bases, and 2 bases stayed unmatched. The CDR3 runs 13 residues. Germline CDR1 reads SGHTA; CDR2 reads FQGNSA. This CDR3 is CASSPTGTGELFF. The CDR3 DNA follows: TGTGCCAGCAGCCCGACAGGGACCGGGGAGCTGTTTTTT.

This rearrangement joins TRBV9 to TRBJ2-7; TRBD2 matches 10 bases. This CDR3 region has 15 residues. Germline V gives CDR1 SGDLS, CDR2 YYNGEE. V shed 2 bases and J 3 bases; nucleotides not matched to a gene: 5. CDR3 nucleotides: TGTGCCAGCAGCGTGTCCGGGACTAGCGACTACGAGCAGTACTTC. Protein sequence: CASSVSGTSDYEQYF.

This chain links TRBV19 with TRBJ2-3, with TRBD1 identical over 9 bases. V lost 6 bases, J lost 9 bases, and 4 bases stayed unmatched. Germline values: CDR1 LNHDA, CDR2 SQIVND (reference sequence). This CDR3 spans 12 amino acids. Written as DNA, the CDR3 is TGTGCCAGTAGCGCCGGGACAGGGACGCAGTATTTT. Amino acids: CASSAGTGTQYF. The full variable domain, in which reference TRBV19 and TRBJ2-3 provide the parts outside the CDR3, is DGGITQSPKYLFRKEGQNVTLSCEQNLNHDAMYWYRQDPGQGLRLIYYSQIVNDFQKGDIAEGYSVSREKKESFPLTVTSAQKNPTAFYLCASSAGTGTQYFGPGTRLTVL.

The chain recombines TRBV24-1 with TRBJ2-7, with 11 positions matching TRBD2. The ends lost 3 bases at V and 4 bases at J; junction bases unmatched: 4. This CDR3 spans 15 amino acids. CDR1 and CDR2 (germline): KGHDR, SFDVKD. The DNA for the CDR3 is TGTGCCACCAGTGATCCGGGACTAGCGGAATACGAGCAGTACTTC. Its translation is CATSDPGLAEYEQYF.

This rearrangement joins TRBV6-5 to TRBJ2-7; TRBD2 aligns across 12 bases. J lost 4 bases, V lost 4 bases, and 5 bases had no gene match. The germline CDR1 and CDR2 sequences are MNHEY and SVGAGI. The CDR3 consists of 15 residues. In DNA, the CDR3 is TGTGCCAGCAGTTTACTAGCGGGAGGCACATACGAGCAGTACTTC. This gives the protein CASSLLAGGTYEQYF.

The chain couples TRBV6-5 to TRBJ1-5; TRBD1 might be the D (6 bases). The CDR3 contains 12 residues. Between the trimmed V and J ends, which lost 10 bases and 3 bases, there was a span of 10 bases. In germline, CDR1 is MNHEY, CDR2 SVGAGI. This CDR3 is CATGTPNQPQHF. As DNA, the CDR3 is TGTGCCACCGGGACACCCAATCAGCCCCAGCATTTT.

The sample holds one count of this clone. The V call is TRBV7-8, the J call TRBJ2-1; D may be TRBD2 (5 bases). The CDR3 sequence is 16 residues long. Per the germline V gene, CDR1 is SGHVS and CDR2 is FQNEAQ. The V end was cut by 1 base, the J end by 3 bases, with 13 bases between. CDR3 region: CASSLVRGSGYNEQFF. The CDR3 region has the DNA TGTGCCAGCAGCTTAGTAAGAGGGAGCGGCTACAATGAGCAGTTCTTC.

The chain uses TRBV7-2 and TRBJ2-1; tentative D call: TRBD1 (5 bases). This CDR3 comprises 14 residues. V was clipped by 4 bases and J by 5 bases, with 12 bases between them. Germline V gene data show CDR1 as SGHTA and CDR2 as FQGNSA. CDR3 sequence (DNA): TGTGCCAGCAGCTCCCGACAGACACACAATGAGCAGTTCTTC. Amino acids: CASSSRQTHNEQFF.

The chain links TRBV2 to TRBJ1-5; 10 bases line up with TRBD1. From germline, CDR1 is SNHLY and CDR2 FYNNEI. The CDR3 is 18 residues long. After removal of 2 bases from V and 0 bases from J, the junction contained 7 bases not matched to a gene. The DNA of the CDR3 is TGTGCCAGCAGTGAAACCGGACAGGGGGGGTATAGCAATCAGCCCCAGCATTTT. Translated: CASSETGQGGYSNQPQHF.

This clone was observed a few times. The chain joins TRBV12-3 or TRBV12-4 to TRBJ1-2; 8 bases fit TRBD1. The CDR3 sequence is 13 residues long. Trimming at V came to 6 bases and at J to 5 bases, leaving 5 bases not matched to a gene. The CDR3 coding sequence is TGTGCCAGCAGAGCAGGGGGCCGATATGGCTACACCTTC. Residues: CASRAGGRYGYTF.

The CDR3 protein is CASSVGRGNEEQFF. DNA for the CDR3: TGTGCCAGCAGCGTAGGACGGGGGAACGAAGAGCAGTTCTTC. This sequence joins TRBV9 and TRBJ2-1, with D tentatively TRBD2 (6 bases). V lost 0 bases, J lost 10 bases, and 14 bases lay in between. Germline V gene sequence: CDR1 SGDLS, CDR2 YYNGEE. This CDR3 is 14 amino acids long.

The chain combines TRBV24-1 with TRBJ2-1, with 7 positions matching TRBD1. The CDR3 runs 16 residues. The V gene's germline CDR1 is KGHDR and CDR2 SFDVKD. V was clipped by 1 base and J by 3 bases; unmatched bases: 5. This CDR3 reads CATSDFPGTDYNEQFF. CDR3 DNA sequence: TGTGCCACCAGTGATTTTCCCGGGACAGACTACAATGAGCAGTTCTTC.

The chain couples TRBV11-2 to TRBJ2-1; tentative D call: TRBD2 (6 bases). The CDR3 loop spans 14 amino acids. Trimming removed 1 base from V and 5 bases from J, with 9 bases in between. The germline V gene encodes CDR1 SGHAT and CDR2 FQNNGV. CDR3 bases: TGTGCCAGCAGCTTAGGCCTAGCGAACAATGAGCAGTTCTTC. It is translated as CASSLGLANNEQFF.

The V call is TRBV10-3, the J call TRBJ2-2, with no clear D. Germline V gives CDR1 ENHRY, CDR2 SYGVKD. Trimming cost V 7 bases and J 3 bases, with 9 bases left between them. This CDR3 is built from 13 residues. DNA for the CDR3: TGTGCCATCAAACAGTCCGACACCGGGGAGCTGTTTTTT. Translation gives CAIKQSDTGELFF.

Here the CDR3 reads CASSRAEGNEQFF. The CDR3 nucleotides read TGTGCCAGCAGCCGGGCAGAGGGCAATGAGCAGTTCTTC. This sequence joins TRBV11-3 and TRBJ2-1, with D possibly TRBD2 on 5 matching bases. The V end was cut by 5 bases, the J end by 6 bases, with 11 bases between. The CDR3 consists of 13 residues. In germline, CDR1 is SGHNT, CDR2 YENEEA.